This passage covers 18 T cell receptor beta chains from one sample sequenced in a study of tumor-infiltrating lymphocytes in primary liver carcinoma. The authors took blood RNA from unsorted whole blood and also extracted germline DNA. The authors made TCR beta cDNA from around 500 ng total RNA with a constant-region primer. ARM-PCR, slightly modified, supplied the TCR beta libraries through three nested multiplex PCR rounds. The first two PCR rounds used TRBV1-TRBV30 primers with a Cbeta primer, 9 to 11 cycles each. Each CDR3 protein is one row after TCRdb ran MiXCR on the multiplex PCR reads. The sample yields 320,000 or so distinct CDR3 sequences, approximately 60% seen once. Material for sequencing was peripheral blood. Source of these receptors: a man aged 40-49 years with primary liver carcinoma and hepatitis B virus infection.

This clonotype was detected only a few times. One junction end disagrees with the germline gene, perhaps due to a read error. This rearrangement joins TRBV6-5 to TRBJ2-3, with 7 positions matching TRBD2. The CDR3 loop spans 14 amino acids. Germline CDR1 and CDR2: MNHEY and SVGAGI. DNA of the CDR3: TGTGTCAGCAGTTACGAGGCGGGAGTTACTGCGCAGTATTTT. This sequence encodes CVSSYEAGVTAQYF.

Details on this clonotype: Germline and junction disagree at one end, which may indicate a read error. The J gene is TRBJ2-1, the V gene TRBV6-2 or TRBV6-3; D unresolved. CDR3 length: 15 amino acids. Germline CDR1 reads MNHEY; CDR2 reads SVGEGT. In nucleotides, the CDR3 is TGTGCCGGCAGTTATGAGATCGTTGGCTACAATGGGCAGTCCTTC. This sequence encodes CAGSYEIVGYNGQSF.

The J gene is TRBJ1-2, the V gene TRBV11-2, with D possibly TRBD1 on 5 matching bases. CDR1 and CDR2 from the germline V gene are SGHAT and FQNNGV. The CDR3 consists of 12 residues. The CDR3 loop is CDRSIDGVGYTF. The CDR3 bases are TGTGACAGGAGCATAGATGGGGTTGGCTACACCTTC.

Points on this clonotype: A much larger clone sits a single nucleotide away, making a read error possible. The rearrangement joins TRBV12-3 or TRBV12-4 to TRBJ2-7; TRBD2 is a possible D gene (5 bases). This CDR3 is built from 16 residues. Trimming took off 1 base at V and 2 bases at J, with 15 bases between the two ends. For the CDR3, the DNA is TGTGCCAGCAGTTTAGAACCAGCGGCTAGCCCCTACGAGCAGTACTTC. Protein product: CASSLEPAASPYEQYF.

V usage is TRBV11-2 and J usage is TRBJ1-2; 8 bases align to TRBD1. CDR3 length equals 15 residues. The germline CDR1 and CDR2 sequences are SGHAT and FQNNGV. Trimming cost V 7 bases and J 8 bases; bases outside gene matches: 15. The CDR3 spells CASIFSITGGGGYTF. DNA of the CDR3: TGTGCCAGCATCTTCTCAATCACAGGGGGAGGAGGCTACACCTTC.

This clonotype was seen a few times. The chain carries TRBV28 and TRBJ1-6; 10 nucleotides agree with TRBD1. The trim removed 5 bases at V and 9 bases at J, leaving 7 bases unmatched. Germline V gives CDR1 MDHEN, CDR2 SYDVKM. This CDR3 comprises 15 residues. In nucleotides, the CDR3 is TGTGCCAGCAGTCCACGAGGGACAGGGGTTTCACCCCTCCACTTT. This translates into CASSPRGTGVSPLHF.

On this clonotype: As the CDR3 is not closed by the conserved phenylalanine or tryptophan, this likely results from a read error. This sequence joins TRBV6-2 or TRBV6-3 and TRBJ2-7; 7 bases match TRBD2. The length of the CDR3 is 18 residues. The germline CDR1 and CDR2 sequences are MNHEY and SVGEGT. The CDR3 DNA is TGTGTCAGCAGCCACGAGGCTAGCGGAAGCTTCGCCTCCCACGAGCAGTACCTC. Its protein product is CVSSHEASGSFASHEQYL.

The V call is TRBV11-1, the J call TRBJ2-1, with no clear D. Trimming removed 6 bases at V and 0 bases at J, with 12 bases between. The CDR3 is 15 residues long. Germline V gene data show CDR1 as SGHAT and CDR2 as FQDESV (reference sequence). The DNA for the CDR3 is TGTGCCAGCAGTCCCCCGTCTAGCTCCTACAATGAGCAGTTCTTC. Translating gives CASSPPSSSYNEQFF.

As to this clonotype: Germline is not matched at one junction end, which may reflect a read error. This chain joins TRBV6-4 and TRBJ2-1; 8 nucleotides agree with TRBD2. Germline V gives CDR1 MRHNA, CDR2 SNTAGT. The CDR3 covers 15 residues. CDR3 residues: CASSDWAGGYNERFF. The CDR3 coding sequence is TGTGCCAGCAGTGACTGGGCGGGGGGCTACAATGAGCGGTTCTTC.

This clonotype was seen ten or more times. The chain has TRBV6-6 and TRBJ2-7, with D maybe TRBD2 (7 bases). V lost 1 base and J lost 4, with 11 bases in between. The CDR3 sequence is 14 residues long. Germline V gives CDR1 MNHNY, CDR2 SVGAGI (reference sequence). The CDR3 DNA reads TGTGCCAGCAGTTACTTGGGGGGGGCATACGAGCAGTACTTC. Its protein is CASSYLGGAYEQYF.

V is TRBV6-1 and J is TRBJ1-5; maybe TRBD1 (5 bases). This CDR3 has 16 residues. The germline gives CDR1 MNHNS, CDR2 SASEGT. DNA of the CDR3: TGTACCTCCGACCCCGTCGGAGGGGTGTCGGGCCAGCCCCAGCATTTT. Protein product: CTSDPVGGVSGQPQHF.

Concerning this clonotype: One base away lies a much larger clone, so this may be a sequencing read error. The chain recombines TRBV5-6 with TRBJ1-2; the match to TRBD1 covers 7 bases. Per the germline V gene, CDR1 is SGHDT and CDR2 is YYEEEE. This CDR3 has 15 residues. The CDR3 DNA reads TGTGTCAGCAGCTCCCGGTGGCAGGGGGACGGAGGCTACACCTTC. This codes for CVSSSRWQGDGGYTF.

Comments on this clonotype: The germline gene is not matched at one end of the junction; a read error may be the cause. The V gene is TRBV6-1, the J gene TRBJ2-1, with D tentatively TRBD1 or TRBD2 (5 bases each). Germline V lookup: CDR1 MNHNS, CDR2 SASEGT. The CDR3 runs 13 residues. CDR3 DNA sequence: TGTGCCAGCAGTGAAGAGAGGGGCATTGAGCAACTCTTC. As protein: CASSEERGIEQLF.

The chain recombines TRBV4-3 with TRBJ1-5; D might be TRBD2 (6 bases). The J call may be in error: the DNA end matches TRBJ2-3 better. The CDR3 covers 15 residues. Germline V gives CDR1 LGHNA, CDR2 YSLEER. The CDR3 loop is CASSHSWGVDQPQYF. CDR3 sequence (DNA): TGCGCCAGCAGCCACTCTTGGGGGGTTGATCAGCCCCAGTATTTT.

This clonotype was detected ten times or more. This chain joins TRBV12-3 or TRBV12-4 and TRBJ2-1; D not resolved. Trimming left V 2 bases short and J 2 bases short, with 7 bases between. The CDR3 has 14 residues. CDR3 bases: TGTGCCAGCAGTTTATTGAGAGCCTACAATGAGCAGTTCTTC. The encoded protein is CASSLLRAYNEQFF.

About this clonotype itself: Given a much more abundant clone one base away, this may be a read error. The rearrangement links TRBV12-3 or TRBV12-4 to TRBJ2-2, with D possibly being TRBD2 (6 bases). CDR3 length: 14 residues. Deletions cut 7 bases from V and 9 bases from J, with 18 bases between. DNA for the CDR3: TGTGCCAGCATCGGGACCCGGGGGTCCTGGGAGCTGTTTTTT. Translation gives CASIGTRGSWELFF.

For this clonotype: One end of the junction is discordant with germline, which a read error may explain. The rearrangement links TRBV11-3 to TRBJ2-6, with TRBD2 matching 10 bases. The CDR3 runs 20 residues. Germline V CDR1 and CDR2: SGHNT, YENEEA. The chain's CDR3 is CANSLSLSASGRAGANVLTF. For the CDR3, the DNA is TGTGCCAACAGCTTGAGTCTTTCGGCTAGCGGGAGAGCTGGGGCCAACGTCCTGACTTTC.

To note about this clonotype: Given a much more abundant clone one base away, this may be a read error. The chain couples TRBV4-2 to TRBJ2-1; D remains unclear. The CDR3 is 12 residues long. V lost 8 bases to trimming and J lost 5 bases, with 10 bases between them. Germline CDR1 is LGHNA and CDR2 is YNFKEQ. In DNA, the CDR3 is TGTGCCAGCGGCGCTACTAACAATGAGCAGTTCTTC. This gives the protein CASGATNNEQFF.